This T cell receptor beta chain was sequenced for a study of regulatory T cells in long-lasting Graves disease. Time point described: newly diagnosed GD, antithyroid drugs for less than 3 months. PBMCs provided the RNA from which the TCR library was made. According to the study, TCR beta libraries were built with iRepertoire HTBI primers and CDR3-region Arm-PCR. Original methodology: The samples included around 60 TRBV and approximately 15 TRBJ segments. TCRdb redid the calling of the multiplex PCR reads with MiXCR, one entry per CDR3 protein. Here the V and J calls rest on TCRdb's processing, not on the authors' analysis. The table shows hundreds of thousands of distinct CDR3 sequences, with less than 20% occurring only once. The same specimen was also included in a second study, on T cells in Graves' hyperthyroidism and ophthalmopathy.

Sample: peripheral blood mononuclear cells (PBMCs), taken at new diagnosis, from a patient treated with antithyroid drugs. This receptor was identified in a woman aged 25 to 39 with Graves disease.

The CDR3 bases are TGTGCCAGCCCCGGAGGGACAGGGGAGAACTATGGCTACACCTTC. Translated, it gives CASPGGTGENYGYTF. The chain employs TRBV2 and TRBJ1-2; 10 bases agree with TRBD1. The CDR3 extends over 15 amino acids. Trimming took 8 bases from V and 2 from J; bases not matched to a gene: 8. The germline V gene encodes CDR1 SNHLY and CDR2 FYNNEI.